These 20 T cell receptor beta chains share one sample of origin, sequenced in a study of blood T cell repertoires in COVID-19. The repertoire was sequenced with immunoSEQ multiplex PCR; TCRdb's copy has only in-frame clones and lacks some. The sample holds fewer than 500,000 clones, roughly 87% seen once. Sequencing was done on a sample of PBMCs or T cells enriched from blood (not recorded which). These receptors were collected from a woman aged 18-29 years who had recovered from COVID-19.

V and J are TRBV5-6 and TRBJ1-2, with D perhaps matching TRBD1 (5 bases). Trimming took off 1 base at V and 8 bases at J, with 15 bases between the two ends. CDR3 length equals 14 residues. Germline V gene data show CDR1 as SGHDT and CDR2 as YYEEEE. CDR3 sequence (DNA): TGTGCCAGCAGCTTGCAGGGCCTCTTGTGGGGCTACACCTTC. Amino acids: CASSLQGLLWGYTF.

This rearrangement joins TRBV6-5 to TRBJ1-1; 7 bases match TRBD1. The length of the CDR3 is 12 residues. Germline values: CDR1 MNHEY, CDR2 SVGAGI. V trimming: 4 bases; J trimming: 8 bases; junction bases outside the gene matches: 4. DNA of the CDR3: TGTGCCAGCAGTTGGGACAGAGGGGAAGCTTTCTTT. Translated, it gives CASSWDRGEAFF.

The chain has TRBV29-1 and TRBJ1-2, with D perhaps matching TRBD1 (6 bases). The CDR3 totals 13 residues. Germline lookup yields CDR1 SQVTM and CDR2 ANQGSEA. V was clipped by 4 bases and J by 5 bases, with 14 bases between them. The CDR3 here is CSVGEGGIYGYTF. In nucleotides, the CDR3 is TGCAGCGTTGGGGAGGGGGGAATTTATGGCTACACCTTC.

This clone has just a few counts. This chain uses TRBV11-2 with TRBJ2-7; TRBD1 might be the D (6 bases). The germline CDR1 and CDR2 sequences are SGHAT and FQNNGV. There are 15 residues in the CDR3. The V gene lost 4 bases and the J gene lost 3 bases, with 16 bases spanning the gap. In nucleotides, the CDR3 is TGTGCCAGCAGCTCCTTCAGGGGTCAAGGCTACGAGCAGTACTTC. It translates to CASSSFRGQGYEQYF.

The chain recombines TRBV7-6 with TRBJ1-5; D gene ambiguous. Trimming took 2 bases from V and 3 from J, leaving 5 bases between them. The CDR3 runs to 13 residues. Germline values: CDR1 SGHVS, CDR2 FNYEAQ. CDR3 region: CASSLRFNQPQHF. As DNA, the CDR3 is TGTGCCAGCAGCTTACGGTTCAATCAGCCCCAGCATTTT.

The chain couples TRBV5-1 to TRBJ2-7, with D perhaps matching TRBD1 (6 bases). The CDR3 sequence is 14 residues long. Germline V gene lookup returns CDR1 SGHRS and CDR2 YFSETQ. The V end lost 5 bases, the J end lost 0 bases, and 12 bases lay between the germline ends. CDR3 amino acids: CASRDEGGSYEQYF. The CDR3 bases are TGCGCCAGCAGGGACGAAGGGGGCTCCTACGAGCAGTACTTC.

The rearrangement links TRBV2 to TRBJ2-7, with D possibly matching TRBD2 (6 bases). The V and J ends lost 8 bases and 0 bases respectively, with 14 bases between them. Germline V gene data show CDR1 as SNHLY and CDR2 as FYNNEI. The CDR3 totals 14 residues. The DNA for the CDR3 is TGTGCCAGCTCCGCGGGGCGGGTCTCCTACGAGCAGTACTTC. This codes for CASSAGRVSYEQYF.

The DNA for the CDR3 is TGTGCCAGCAAGGTGAGGGCTGTCGTAGGTCACGATGAGCAGTTCTTC. Translated, it gives CASKVRAVVGHDEQFF. This chain uses TRBV2 with TRBJ2-1; tentative D call: TRBD2 (5 bases). The germline CDR1 and CDR2 sequences are SNHLY and FYNNEI. CDR3 size: 16 residues. V dropped 7 bases and J dropped 8 bases, with 24 bases sitting between them.

V gene TRBV2 combines with J gene TRBJ2-7; 9 nucleotides agree with TRBD1. Germline CDR1 and CDR2: SNHLY and FYNNEI. Trimming at V came to 6 bases and at J to 6 bases, leaving 12 bases not matched to a gene. The CDR3 loop spans 15 amino acids. The CDR3 loop is CASRGRTGVNAEQYF. The CDR3 DNA sequence: TGTGCCAGCAGGGGGAGGACAGGGGTTAACGCCGAGCAGTACTTC.

The chain combines TRBV19 with TRBJ1-1; D not resolved. V shed 7 bases and J shed 3 bases, with 12 bases lying between them. Germline CDR1 reads LNHDA; CDR2 reads SQIVND (reference sequence). The length of the CDR3 is 13 residues. The CDR3 region has the DNA TGTGCCAGTACCTTTGGGCGGGACACTGAAGCTTTCTTT. It is translated as CASTFGRDTEAFF.

V is TRBV19 and J is TRBJ1-5; 9 positions match TRBD1. With 6 bases clipped from V and 4 bases from J, the junction kept 4 bases outside the gene matches. The CDR3 totals 14 residues. CDR1 and CDR2 (germline): LNHDA, SQIVND (reference sequence). CDR3 bases: TGTGCCAGTAGCGGGACAGGGAGTAATCAGCCCCAGCATTTT. This translates into CASSGTGSNQPQHF.

The chain joins TRBV2 to TRBJ1-6, with TRBD1 matching over 9 bases. The CDR3 runs to 14 residues. In germline, CDR1 is SNHLY, CDR2 FYNNEI. V was pared by 6 bases and J by 9 bases, with 6 bases of the junction left unmatched. This CDR3 is CASSADRGGSPLHF. CDR3 bases: TGTGCCAGCAGCGCGGACAGGGGAGGTTCACCCCTCCACTTT.

The chain has TRBV3-1 (or the pseudogene TRBV3-2) and TRBJ2-6, with no clear D. Germline loops: CDR1 LGHDT, CDR2 YNNKEL (reference sequence). The CDR3 loop spans 18 amino acids. V was trimmed by 3 bases and J by 0 bases, leaving 15 bases between them. The CDR3 DNA follows: TGTGCCAGCAGCCATGATTACGATGCGAGCTCTGGGGCCAACGTCCTGACTTTC. It is translated as CASSHDYDASSGANVLTF.

This clone was counted a few times. The V call is TRBV2, the J call TRBJ2-7, with D hard to call. Trimming shortened V by 2 bases and J by 1 base, and 3 bases separated the two germline ends. CDR1 is SNHLY and CDR2 is FYNNEI in the germline V gene. CDR3 size: 12 residues. The CDR3, as DNA: TGTGCCAGCAGTGAAACATCCTACGAGCAGTACTTC. Residues: CASSETSYEQYF.

This chain joins TRBV7-9 and TRBJ1-4; 7 bases are shared with TRBD1. Losses at the gene ends were 6 bases for V and 14 bases for J; bases not matched to a gene: 9. The V gene's germline CDR1 is SEHNR and CDR2 FQNEAQ (reference sequence). The CDR3 totals 12 residues. The DNA of the CDR3 is TGTGCCAGCAGTCGATCAACAGGGGACCTGTTTTTT. Translating gives CASSRSTGDLFF. Full variable domain (rest looked up from reference TRBV7-9 and TRBJ1-4): DTGVSQNPRHKITKRGQNVTFRCDPISEHNRLYWYRQTLGQGPEFLTYFQNEAQLEKSRLLSDRFSAERPKGSFSTLEIQRTEQGDSAMYLCASSRSTGDLFFGSGTQLSVL.

J is TRBJ1-1 and V is TRBV6-4, with D tentatively TRBD1 (6 bases). Between the trimmed V and J ends, which lost 4 bases and 4 bases, there was a span of 10 bases. This CDR3 region has 13 residues. Germline loops: CDR1 MRHNA, CDR2 SNTAGT. CDR3: CASSVTRGTEAFF. CDR3 sequence (DNA): TGTGCCAGCAGTGTCACCAGGGGCACTGAAGCTTTCTTT.

CDR3 nucleotides: TGCGCCAGCAGCCAAGGACTGAAGCTCGTTGAAGCTTTCTTT. Its protein is CASSQGLKLVEAFF. The rearrangement links TRBV4-1 to TRBJ1-1; D is unclear. Germline V gene sequence: CDR1 MGHRA, CDR2 YSYEKL. CDR3 length: 14 residues. V was clipped by 1 base and J by 7 bases, with 13 bases between them.

This clone was picked up one time. This sequence joins TRBV7-3 and TRBJ1-1; D uncertain. The CDR3 runs 13 residues. Germline V gene data show CDR1 as SGHTA and CDR2 as FQGTGA. V was trimmed by 3 bases and J by 1 base, leaving 6 bases between them. The CDR3 region has the DNA TGTGCCAGCAGCTTGGGCTGGAACACTGAAGCTTTCTTT. Translation gives CASSLGWNTEAFF.

The chain carries TRBV28 and TRBJ1-2; D not certain. V lost 2 bases and J 4 bases, leaving 14 bases between the germline ends. The germline V gene has CDR1 MDHEN and CDR2 SYDVKM. The CDR3 is made up of 15 amino acids. The CDR3 loop is CASSLIETAVYGYTF. The CDR3 nucleotides are TGTGCCAGCAGTTTAATCGAGACGGCGGTCTATGGCTACACCTTC.

J is TRBJ1-4 and V is TRBV29-1; no definite D call. There are 12 residues in the CDR3. Trimming shortened V by 6 bases and J by 0 bases, and 5 bases separated the two germline ends. Germline values: CDR1 SQVTM, CDR2 ANQGSEA. CDR3 DNA: TGCAGCGTACAACCAACTAATGAAAAACTGTTTTTT. It yields the protein CSVQPTNEKLFF.